Following are 18 T cell receptor beta chains from one sample sequenced in a study of blood T cell repertoires in COVID-19. Method: immunoSEQ multiplex PCR; TCRdb's copy keeps in-frame clones and lacks some. Altogether 220,000 or so clones are present, about 88% being singletons, with the ten largest covering 10%. The source material was peripheral blood. These TCRs come from a woman in her fifties or sixties with COVID-19, enrolled during active disease.

The rearrangement links TRBV5-1 to TRBJ2-5, with D tentatively TRBD2 (6 bases). Germline V gene sequence: CDR1 SGHRS, CDR2 YFSETQ. V lost 4 bases and J lost 0, with 13 bases in between. CDR3 length equals 15 residues. CDR3 DNA: TGCGCCAGCAGCGAGGAGGGAAGGTACCAAGAGACCCAGTACTTC. Translation gives CASSEEGRYQETQYF.

The rearrangement uses TRBV20-1 and TRBJ2-2; no reliable D call. In germline, CDR1 is DFQATT, CDR2 SNEGSKA (reference sequence). This CDR3 contains 13 residues. Trimming pared 3 bases from V and 4 bases from J, leaving 9 bases between. CDR3 coding DNA: TGCAGTGCTAGTGAACACAGCACCGGGGAGCTGTTTTTT. It encodes CSASEHSTGELFF.

The chain recombines TRBV11-2 with TRBJ1-4; tentative D call: TRBD1 (6 bases). V was shortened by 5 bases and J by 6 bases, with 13 bases between the two germline ends. The CDR3 spans 14 residues. Germline-derived CDR1 and CDR2 are SGHAT and FQNNGV. CDR3 loop: CASSLQGGYEKLFF. CDR3 nucleotide sequence: TGTGCCAGCAGCCTACAGGGCGGGTATGAAAAACTGTTTTTT.

The chain couples TRBV6-2 or TRBV6-3 to TRBJ1-2, with no clear D. The CDR3 totals 17 residues. Germline V gene data show CDR1 as MNHEY and CDR2 as SVGEGT. Trimming pared 4 bases from V and 7 bases from J, leaving 25 bases between. For the CDR3, the DNA is TGTGCCAGCAGTTCCTTCTCGATAGACCGTCGGGGTCGTGGCTACACCTTC. Translated, it gives CASSSFSIDRRGRGYTF.

V is TRBV18 and J is TRBJ1-1; D might be TRBD1 (5 bases). The V end was cut by 8 bases, the J end by 11 bases, with 18 bases between. Germline CDR1 and CDR2: KGHSH and LQKENI. This CDR3 comprises 12 residues. CDR3 sequence: CASTDSGVVAFF. DNA of the CDR3: TGTGCCAGCACAGACAGTGGGGTTGTGGCTTTCTTT.

The chain combines TRBV5-1 with TRBJ2-5, with D possibly matching TRBD1 (6 bases). The CDR3 is made up of 15 amino acids. Germline V lookup: CDR1 SGHRS, CDR2 YFSETQ. The ends were cut back, 6 bases at V and 2 bases at J, with 17 bases in the middle. CDR3 sequence: CASTKNSGVQETQYF. CDR3 nucleotide sequence: TGCGCCAGCACCAAAAACTCAGGGGTACAAGAGACCCAGTACTTC.

The chain uses TRBV2 and TRBJ2-3; no reliable D call. This CDR3 comprises 13 residues. Trimming left V 2 bases short and J 6 bases short, with 9 bases between. Germline V gene sequence: CDR1 SNHLY, CDR2 FYNNEI. The CDR3 here is CASSERLGDTQYF. DNA for the CDR3: TGTGCCAGCAGTGAACGGCTCGGGGATACGCAGTATTTT.

The chain combines TRBV19 with TRBJ1-2; 10 bases align to TRBD1. V lost 3 bases to trimming and J lost 4 bases; unmatched junction nucleotides: 5. This CDR3 has 15 residues. Germline V gene lookup returns CDR1 LNHDA and CDR2 SQIVND (reference sequence). DNA of the CDR3: TGTGCCAGTAGTATCGGGTGGACAGGGGGCTATGGCTACACCTTC. As protein: CASSIGWTGGYGYTF. The variable domain in full, completed from reference TRBV19 and TRBJ1-2, reads DGGITQSPKYLFRKEGQNVTLSCEQNLNHDAMYWYRQDPGQGLRLIYYSQIVNDFQKGDIAEGYSVSREKKESFPLTVTSAQKNPTAFYLCASSIGWTGGYGYTFGSGTRLTVV.

This sequence joins TRBV19 and TRBJ1-1; D is perhaps TRBD1 (5 bases). This CDR3 region has 13 residues. Germline-derived CDR1 and CDR2 are LNHDA and SQIVND (reference sequence). Trimming stripped 7 bases from V and 4 bases from J, with 13 bases between. The CDR3 sequence: CASTEHGGTEAFF. CDR3 bases: TGTGCCAGTACCGAGCACGGGGGCACTGAAGCTTTCTTT.

This clone was seen a handful of times. The gene calls are TRBV7-9 and TRBJ2-7, with D maybe TRBD1 (6 bases). The CDR3 has 15 residues. Germline-derived CDR1 and CDR2 are SEHNR and FQNEAQ (reference sequence). V was pared by 5 bases and J by 6 bases, with 20 bases between. The chain's CDR3 is CASSRVARGLIEQYF. In DNA form, the CDR3 reads TGTGCCAGCAGCCGCGTCGCCAGGGGCCTCATCGAGCAGTACTTC. The whole variable domain, filled in from reference TRBV7-9 and TRBJ2-7, reads DTGVSQNPRHKITKRGQNVTFRCDPISEHNRLYWYRQTLGQGPEFLTYFQNEAQLEKSRLLSDRFSAERPKGSFSTLEIQRTEQGDSAMYLCASSRVARGLIEQYFGPGTRLTVT.

The chain combines TRBV28 with TRBJ2-7; D unresolved. Trimming removed 4 bases from V and 3 bases from J, with 4 bases in between. Germline V CDR1 and CDR2: MDHEN, SYDVKM. This CDR3 comprises 11 residues. The CDR3 here is CASSSYYEQYF. CDR3 nucleotide sequence: TGTGCCAGCAGTTCCTACTACGAGCAGTACTTC. The full variable domain, with the rest looked up from reference TRBV28 and TRBJ2-7, is DVKVTQSSRYLVKRTGEKVFLECVQDMDHENMFWYRQDPGLGLRLIYFSYDVKMKEKGDIPEGYSVSREKKERFSLILESASTNQTSMYLCASSSYYEQYFGPGTRLTVT.

CDR3 loop: CASSLEVRIGLADTDTQYF. DNA of the CDR3: TGTGCCAGCAGCTTGGAGGTGAGAATTGGACTAGCGGACACAGATACGCAGTATTTT. This chain joins TRBV5-8 and TRBJ2-3, with 10 bases matching TRBD2. Germline V gene data show CDR1 as SGHTS and CDR2 as YDEGEE. The V and J ends lost 0 bases and 2 bases, in that order; junction bases with no gene match: 12. The CDR3 loop spans 19 amino acids.

This chain joins TRBV7-6 and TRBJ2-2, with TRBD1 matching 7 bases. The CDR3 runs to 16 residues. Germline V gives CDR1 SGHVS, CDR2 FNYEAQ. After removal of 4 bases from V and 2 bases from J, the junction contained 7 bases not matched to a gene. The CDR3 DNA sequence: TGTGCCAGCAGCTCCCGGACAGGAGAAAACACCGGGGAGCTGTTTTTT. Translation: CASSSRTGENTGELFF.

The chain has TRBV19 and TRBJ1-2; tentatively, D is TRBD1 (6 bases). The germline V gene encodes CDR1 LNHDA and CDR2 SQIVND (reference sequence). The CDR3 has 14 amino acids. V lost 1 base to trimming and J lost 4 bases, with 10 bases between them. DNA for the CDR3: TGTGCCAGTAGTATAGTAGGGGGGGCCTATGGCTACACCTTC. It encodes CASSIVGGAYGYTF.

The rearrangement links TRBV6-2 or TRBV6-3 to TRBJ1-5; D is undetermined. The germline gives CDR1 MNHEY, CDR2 SVGEGT. The V end was cut by 5 bases, the J end by 6 bases, with 5 bases between. The CDR3 has 11 residues. The CDR3 DNA sequence: TGTGCCAGCAGTCCGGGTCAGCCCCAGCATTTT. It codes for CASSPGQPQHF.

The chain recombines TRBV10-1 with TRBJ1-1, with 8 nucleotides matching TRBD1. This CDR3 is built from 14 residues. Germline V CDR1 and CDR2: WNHNN, SYGVQD (reference sequence). Losses at the gene ends were 8 bases for V and 3 bases for J; bases not matched to a gene: 8. The chain's CDR3 is CASWTGSKDTEAFF. The CDR3 DNA is TGCGCCAGCTGGACAGGGAGTAAGGACACTGAAGCTTTCTTT.

The chain is built from TRBV5-5 and TRBJ2-3; TRBD2 agrees at 12 bases. V was clipped by 5 bases and J by 5 bases; unmatched bases: 6. This CDR3 has 15 residues. Looked up from germline, CDR1 is SGHKS and CDR2 is YYEKEE (reference sequence). CDR3 in DNA: TGTGCCAGCAGGCTAGCGGGGGGGTATAGAGATACGCAGTATTTT. It specifies CASRLAGGYRDTQYF. The full variable domain, with the rest looked up from reference TRBV5-5 and TRBJ2-3, is DAGVTQSPTHLIKTRGQQVTLRCSPISGHKSVSWYQQVLGQGPQFIFQYYEKEERGRGNFPDRFSARQFPNYSSELNVNALLLGDSALYLCASRLAGGYRDTQYFGPGTRLTVL.

This chain links TRBV6-5 with TRBJ1-5, with a tentative D call TRBD1 (5 bases). V was cut by 5 bases and J by 3 bases, with 11 bases left in between. The germline V gene has CDR1 MNHEY and CDR2 SVGAGI. The CDR3 totals 14 residues. The chain's CDR3 is CASSLGRINQPQHF. The CDR3 DNA sequence: TGTGCCAGCAGTCTGGGGCGGATCAATCAGCCCCAGCATTTT.